This T cell receptor (beta chain) came from a study of T cell responses to AZD1222 COVID-19 vaccine. V gave up 6 bases and J gave up 5 bases, with 14 bases separating them. This CDR3 comprises 13 residues. The V gene's germline CDR1 is SGDLS and CDR2 YYNGEE. Measured with immunoSEQ multiplex PCR; TCRdb has only the in-frame clones, and not every one. The sample has fewer than 130,000 clones; 70% to 90% are singletons. The chain recombines TRBV9 with TRBJ1-2, with D hard to call. Specimen: peripheral blood, collected 28 days after the second AZD1222 dose. This receptor was obtained from an adult who received the AZD1222 COVID-19 vaccine. CDR3: CASNTAGEYGYTF. The CDR3 coding sequence is TGTGCCAGCAATACTGCGGGAGAATATGGCTACACCTTC.